Listed below are T cell receptor beta chains from one sample, sequenced in a study of identical twins. TCRdb re-called the 5' RACE reads through MiXCR, storing one row per CDR3 protein. The sample lists around 1.7 million distinct CDR3 sequences; under 35% were seen once. Sequencing was performed on cord blood. These receptor sequences come from a newborn girl in good health. CDR3s include the opening cysteine and the closing phenylalanine or tryptophan. The D gene is left open where the match is weak. Expanded clones are given a class, and other clones once, few, many or no size at all.

few	TRBV29-1	-	TRBJ2-3	CSVEARLTDTQYF	TGCAGCGTTGAGGCTAGACTCACAGATACGCAGTATTTT
-	TRBV6-1	-	TRBJ2-1	CASSTRGGPTFYNEQFF	TGTGCCAGCAGTACCAGGGGGGGGCCTACATTCTACAATGAGCAGTTCTTC
-	TRBV4-2	-	TRBJ2-1	CASSQDNGPTQFF	TGTGCCAGCAGCCAAGATAACGGGCCGACGCAGTTCTTC
few	TRBV3-1	-	TRBJ2-7	CASSRTGRVPYEQYF	TGTGCCAGCAGCCGAACAGGGAGAGTTCCCTACGAGCAGTACTTC
-	TRBV28	-	TRBJ2-3	CASSLNPTSTDTQYF	TGTGCCAGCAGTCTCAACCCGACTAGCACAGATACGCAGTATTTT
-	TRBV20-1	-	TRBJ2-3	CSARPGWGADTQYF	TGCAGTGCTAGGCCGGGGTGGGGTGCAGATACGCAGTATTTT
few	TRBV9	TRBD2	TRBJ2-1	CASSLGLAGIDEQFF	TGTGCCAGCAGCTTGGGACTAGCGGGGATAGATGAGCAGTTCTTC
-	TRBV4-1	-	TRBJ2-3	CASSQVPRASFTDTQYF	TGCGCCAGCAGCCAAGTACCCAGGGCGAGCTTCACAGATACGCAGTATTTT
-	TRBV20-1	TRBD1	TRBJ2-4	CSARETGYKNIQYF	TGCAGTGCTAGAGAGACAGGGTACAAAAACATTCAGTACTTC
-	TRBV10-3	-	TRBJ2-1	CAISEGRHYPVGQFF	TGTGCCATCAGTGAGGGCAGGCATTACCCCGTGGGGCAGTTCTTC
few	TRBV7-9	-	TRBJ1-1	CASSFMPNTEAFF	TGTGCCAGCAGCTTTATGCCGAACACTGAAGCTTTCTTT
few	TRBV20-1	TRBD1	TRBJ1-5	CSARRTGGGSNQPQHF	TGCAGTGCCCGTCGGACAGGGGGAGGTAGCAATCAGCCCCAGCATTTT
-	TRBV20-1	-	TRBJ2-5	CSARNRAQETQYF	TGCAGTGCGCGGAACAGGGCCCAAGAGACCCAGTACTTC
few	TRBV7-2	TRBD2	TRBJ2-3	CASAGGLTDTQYF	TGTGCCAGCGCGGGAGGGCTCACAGATACGCAGTATTTT
-	TRBV20-1	TRBD2	TRBJ2-3	CSSIAGPPIDTQYF	TGCAGTTCCATAGCGGGGCCACCAATTGATACGCAGTATTTT
-	TRBV27	-	TRBJ1-3	CASSLFLGPGNTIYF	TGTGCCAGCAGTTTATTTTTGGGTCCTGGAAACACCATATATTTT
-	TRBV15	-	TRBJ2-4	CATSRDHGAPTPKNIQYF	TGTGCCACCAGCAGAGATCACGGCGCGCCCACCCCCAAAAACATTCAGTACTTC
few	TRBV7-2	TRBD2	TRBJ2-7	CASSTRLATLTSYEQYF	TGTGCCAGCAGCACCCGACTAGCGACCTTGACATCCTACGAGCAGTACTTC
-	TRBV20-1	-	TRBJ2-7	CSARNPSSYEQYF	TGCAGTGCTAGGAATCCCAGCTCCTACGAGCAGTACTTC
-	TRBV28	-	TRBJ2-1	CASSSGTYDEQFF	TGTGCCAGCAGTTCCGGGACTTACGATGAGCAGTTCTTC
-	TRBV5-6	-	TRBJ2-5	CASSTGTNEQYF	TGTGCCAGCAGCACCGGGACGAATGAGCAGTACTTC
-	TRBV7-2	TRBD1	TRBJ1-6	CASSSPDRGQNSPLHF	TGTGCCAGCAGCTCTCCCGACAGGGGGCAAAATTCACCCCTCCACTTT
once	TRBV20-1	TRBD2	TRBJ2-1	CSARSSGHYNEQFF	TGCAGTGCTAGATCTAGCGGTCACTACAATGAGCAGTTCTTC
many	TRBV29-1	-	TRBJ1-1	CSAGGTEAFF	TGCAGCGCTGGGGGCACTGAAGCTTTCTTT
-	TRBV2	TRBD1	TRBJ2-5	CASRQGEKETQYF	TGTGCCAGCAGACAGGGGGAGAAAGAGACCCAGTACTTC
-	TRBV9	-	TRBJ2-5	CASSVRLGSYNEQYF	TGTGCCAGCAGCGTACGACTAGGGTCCTACAATGAGCAGTACTTC
-	TRBV28	-	TRBJ1-1	CASTLRGGTEAFF	TGTGCCAGCACCCTGCGGGGCGGCACTGAAGCTTTCTTT
-	TRBV12-3/TRBV12-4	-	TRBJ1-2	CASSLLAGAPYGYTF	TGTGCCAGCAGTTTACTGGCAGGGGCCCCCTATGGCTACACCTTC
once	TRBV21-1	-	TRBJ1-2	CASSKGQETANYGYTF	TGTGCCAGCAGCAAAGGACAGGAGACCGCTAACTATGGCTACACCTTC
-	TRBV12-3/TRBV12-4	TRBD1	TRBJ1-4	CASSLEDRDGTNEKLFF	TGTGCCAGCAGTTTGGAGGACAGGGACGGAACTAATGAAAAACTGTTTTTT
few	TRBV4-1	TRBD2	TRBJ2-7	CASSQNPTSGGNYEQYF	TGCGCCAGCAGCCAAAATCCAACTAGCGGGGGGAACTACGAGCAGTACTTC
-	TRBV7-2	-	TRBJ1-4	CASSFFREKLFF	TGTGCCAGCAGCTTCTTCCGGGAAAAACTGTTTTTT
-	TRBV25-1	TRBD1	TRBJ1-2	CASSDPRDRGSYGYTF	TGTGCCAGCAGTGACCCTAGGGACAGGGGGAGCTATGGCTACACCTTC
few	TRBV12-3/TRBV12-4	TRBD1	TRBJ1-1	CASRTGIMNTEAFF	TGTGCCAGCAGGACAGGGATAATGAACACTGAAGCTTTCTTT
-	TRBV6-2/TRBV6-3	-	TRBJ2-7	CASSLEAGTYF	TGTGCCAGCAGTTTGGAGGCAGGAACGTACTTC
-	TRBV7-6	TRBD1	TRBJ1-2	CASSLNGQGTYTF	TGTGCCAGCAGCTTAAATGGACAGGGCACCTACACCTTC
few	TRBV5-5	-	TRBJ2-7	CASSTTDPSYEQYF	TGTGCCAGCAGCACCACCGATCCCTCCTACGAGCAGTACTTC